What follows describes a single TCR beta chain. The data were obtained in a study of shared T cell receptors in the human thymus. Germline assignment: CDR1 SGHRS and CDR2 YFSETQ. The CDR3 loop spans 13 amino acids. After removal of 0 bases from V and 7 bases from J, the junction contained 4 bases not matched to a gene. Sequenced by immunoSEQ multiplex PCR; TCRdb stores in-frame clones only, minus some. The table includes more than 300,000 clones, approximately 95% detected once. The sample was thymocytes. This receptor was obtained from a human donor. The gene calls are TRBV5-1 and TRBJ2-7, with TRBD1 identical over 7 bases. The CDR3 coding sequence is TGCGCCAGCAGCTTGGGGGACAGTAATGAGCAGTACTTC. It is translated as CASSLGDSNEQYF.